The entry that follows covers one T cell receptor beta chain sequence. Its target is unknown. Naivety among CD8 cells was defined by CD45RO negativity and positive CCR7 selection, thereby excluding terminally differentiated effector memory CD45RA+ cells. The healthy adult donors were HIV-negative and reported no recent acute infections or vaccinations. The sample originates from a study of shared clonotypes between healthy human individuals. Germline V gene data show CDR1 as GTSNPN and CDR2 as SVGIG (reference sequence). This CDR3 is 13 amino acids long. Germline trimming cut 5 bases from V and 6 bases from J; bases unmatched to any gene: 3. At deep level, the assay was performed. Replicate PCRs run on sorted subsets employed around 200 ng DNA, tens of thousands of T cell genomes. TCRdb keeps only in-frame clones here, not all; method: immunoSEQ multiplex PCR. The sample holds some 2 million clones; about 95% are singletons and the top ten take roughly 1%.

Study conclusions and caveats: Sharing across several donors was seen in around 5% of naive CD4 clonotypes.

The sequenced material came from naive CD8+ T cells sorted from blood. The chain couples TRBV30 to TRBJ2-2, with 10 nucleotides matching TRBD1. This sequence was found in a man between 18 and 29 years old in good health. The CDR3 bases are TGTGCCTGGGGACAGGGGGAGCCCGGGGAGCTGTTTTTT. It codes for CAWGQGEPGELFF.